The 27 T cell receptor beta chains below were found in one sample sequenced in a study of blood T cell repertoires in COVID-19. The table came from immunoSEQ multiplex PCR; TCRdb's copy has only in-frame clones and leaves some out. The profile shows about 73,000 clones, about four fifths of them singletons. Sequencing input: peripheral blood. Receptors originate from a human donor in a cohort sampled during active COVID-19.

J is TRBJ2-5 and V is TRBV19; D perhaps matches TRBD2 (7 bases). The germline V and J ends were trimmed by 3 bases and 4 bases, with 15 bases remaining between them. The CDR3 has 15 amino acids. Germline V lookup: CDR1 LNHDA, CDR2 SQIVND (reference sequence). CDR3 DNA: TGTGCCAGTAGTATCACGGCGGGGGCAGGAGAGACCCAGTACTTC. Protein product: CASSITAGAGETQYF.

Worth noting for this clone: Other DNA sequences from this sample encode an identical CDR3 as well. The V and J genes are TRBV7-8 and TRBJ1-2; 9 positions match TRBD1. Germline CDR1 reads SGHVS; CDR2 reads FQNEAQ. V trimming: 5 bases; J trimming: 7 bases; junction bases outside the gene matches: 2. The CDR3 contains 12 residues. The CDR3 DNA is TGTGCCAGCAGCCCGGGACAGGGTGGCTACACCTTC. Amino acid sequence: CASSPGQGGYTF.

V and J are TRBV3-1 (or the pseudogene TRBV3-2) and TRBJ1-6; D perhaps matches TRBD1 (6 bases). V was shortened by 5 bases and J by 8 bases, with 19 bases between the two germline ends. The CDR3 is made up of 16 amino acids. Looked up from germline, CDR1 is LGHDT and CDR2 is YNNKEL (reference sequence). The CDR3 is CASSARDKGSDSPLHF. Written as DNA, the CDR3 is TGTGCCAGCAGCGCCCGGGACAAAGGTTCCGATTCACCCCTCCACTTT.

The J gene is TRBJ2-1, the V gene TRBV12-3 or TRBV12-4, with TRBD2 matching 7 bases. V trimming: 6 bases; J trimming: 6 bases; junction bases outside the gene matches: 2. The length of the CDR3 is 12 residues. CDR3 residues: CASRRLANEQFF. The CDR3, as DNA: TGTGCCAGCAGAAGACTAGCCAATGAGCAGTTCTTC.

The chain is built from TRBV10-3 and TRBJ1-1; D not resolved. V lost 0 bases and J lost 1, with 12 bases in between. Germline V gene data show CDR1 as ENHRY and CDR2 as SYGVKD. This CDR3 has 16 residues. CDR3: CAISESGNLGNTEAFF. As DNA, the CDR3 is TGTGCCATCAGTGAGTCCGGGAACTTGGGGAACACTGAAGCTTTCTTT.

The chain has TRBV4-3 and TRBJ2-1; D gene ambiguous. V was clipped by 4 bases and J by 6 bases, with 16 bases between them. This CDR3 comprises 15 residues. Germline V gives CDR1 LGHNA, CDR2 YSLEER. The CDR3 loop is CASSPEPQASNEQFF. For the CDR3, the DNA is TGCGCCAGCAGCCCCGAGCCCCAGGCAAGCAATGAGCAGTTCTTC.

V and J are TRBV7-8 and TRBJ2-2, with D maybe TRBD1 (5 bases). Germline CDR1 SGHVS, CDR2 FQNEAQ. The CDR3 covers 16 residues. Between the trimmed V and J ends, which lost 5 bases and 0 bases, there was a span of 13 bases. CDR3 sequence (DNA): TGTGCCAGCAGCCCGCGACAGTCGCCGAACACCGGGGAGCTGTTTTTT. Its translation: CASSPRQSPNTGELFF.

This chain uses TRBV5-6 with TRBJ2-7, with TRBD1 matching over 12 bases. V lost 4 bases, J lost 3 bases, and 8 bases stayed unmatched. CDR1 is SGHDT and CDR2 is YYEEEE in the germline V gene. This CDR3 comprises 16 residues. CDR3 sequence: CASSRDRGRRVYEQYF. CDR3 sequence (DNA): TGTGCCAGCAGCAGGGACAGGGGGCGCCGGGTCTACGAGCAGTACTTC.

This chain uses TRBV2 with TRBJ1-1; 8 bases align to TRBD1. The V and J ends lost 6 bases and 7 bases, in that order; junction bases with no gene match: 10. The CDR3 extends over 14 amino acids. Germline values: CDR1 SNHLY, CDR2 FYNNEI. This chain's CDR3 is CASSAGQGGFEAFF. Written as DNA, the CDR3 is TGTGCCAGCAGCGCCGGACAGGGTGGCTTTGAAGCTTTCTTT. The full variable domain, its missing parts supplied by reference TRBV2 and TRBJ1-1, is EPEVTQTPSHQVTQMGQEVILRCVPISNHLYFYWYRQILGQKVEFLVSFYNNEISEKSEIFDDQFSVERPDGSNFTLKIRSTKLEDSAMYFCASSAGQGGFEAFFGQGTRLTVV.

The CDR3 DNA follows: TGCGCCAGCAGGGGAGGGACAGGGACCCTCCCCACAGATACGCAGTATTTT. Encoded protein: CASRGGTGTLPTDTQYF. This chain joins TRBV5-1 and TRBJ2-3; 9 bases align to TRBD1. CDR1 is SGHRS, CDR2 YFSETQ, per germline. With 5 bases clipped from V and 2 bases from J, the junction kept 12 bases outside the gene matches. This CDR3 has 17 residues. The full variable domain, rest sourced from reference TRBV5-1 and TRBJ2-3, is KAGVTQTPRYLIKTRGQQVTLSCSPISGHRSVSWYQQTPGQGLQFLFEYFSETQRNKGNFPGRFSGRQFSNSRSEMNVSTLELGDSALYLCASRGGTGTLPTDTQYFGPGTRLTVL.

CDR3 sequence: CASRQGLTEAFF. Here the CDR3 DNA reads TGTGCCAGCCGACAGGGACTCACTGAAGCTTTCTTT. The J gene is TRBJ1-1, the V gene TRBV19; 7 bases are shared with TRBD1. After removal of 9 bases from V and 4 bases from J, the junction contained 5 bases not matched to a gene. This CDR3 contains 12 residues. The germline V gene encodes CDR1 LNHDA and CDR2 SQIVND (reference sequence). Full variable domain (rest looked up from reference TRBV19 and TRBJ1-1): DGGITQSPKYLFRKEGQNVTLSCEQNLNHDAMYWYRQDPGQGLRLIYYSQIVNDFQKGDIAEGYSVSREKKESFPLTVTSAQKNPTAFYLCASRQGLTEAFFGQGTRLTVV.

The V call is TRBV7-2, the J call TRBJ2-1; TRBD1 matches at 8 bases. This CDR3 region has 12 residues. Losses at the gene ends were 5 bases for V and 15 bases for J; bases not matched to a gene: 9. Looked up from germline, CDR1 is SGHTA and CDR2 is FQGNSA. This CDR3 is CASSQRTGPGFF. The CDR3 DNA reads TGTGCCAGCAGCCAAAGGACAGGGCCAGGGTTCTTC.

The J gene is TRBJ2-5, the V gene TRBV2; 10 nucleotides align to TRBD2. J lost 5 bases, V lost 7 bases, and 7 bases had no gene match. Germline loops: CDR1 SNHLY, CDR2 FYNNEI. This CDR3 spans 14 amino acids. The CDR3 spells CASTQRGGRETQYF. The CDR3 nucleotides read TGTGCCAGCACCCAGCGGGGGGGCCGGGAGACCCAGTACTTC.

This clone was counted once. The CDR3 sequence is CASSPGTGLWSPLHF. The CDR3 nucleotides read TGTGCCAGCTCACCCGGGACAGGGCTGTGGTCACCCCTCCACTTT. V gene TRBV18 combines with J gene TRBJ1-6; 9 positions agree with TRBD1. V trimming: 3 bases; J trimming: 10 bases; junction bases outside the gene matches: 7. CDR3 size: 15 residues. Germline V gene data show CDR1 as KGHSH and CDR2 as LQKENI.

The chain is built from TRBV9 and TRBJ2-2; unclear D gene. CDR3 length: 13 amino acids. V shed 0 bases and J shed 5 bases, with 5 bases lying between them. Germline V CDR1 and CDR2: SGDLS, YYNGEE. This chain's CDR3 is CASSVVMTGELFF. The CDR3 bases are TGTGCCAGCAGCGTAGTCATGACCGGGGAGCTGTTTTTT.

The chain is built from TRBV9 and TRBJ1-2, with 8 bases lining up with TRBD1. The CDR3 loop spans 14 amino acids. J was trimmed by 4 bases and V by 2 bases; bases with no gene match: 4. Germline V gives CDR1 SGDLS, CDR2 YYNGEE. The CDR3 loop reads CASSVAGGSYGYTF. In DNA form, the CDR3 reads TGTGCCAGCAGCGTGGCAGGGGGCAGCTATGGCTACACCTTC.

This chain connects TRBV28 to TRBJ1-2; 8 bases are a match to TRBD1. Germline-derived CDR1 and CDR2 are MDHEN and SYDVKM. J was trimmed by 6 bases and V by 4 bases; bases with no gene match: 10. This CDR3 has 15 residues. CDR3 region: CASSSIGQGEDGYTF. The CDR3 DNA is TGTGCCAGCAGTTCAATCGGACAGGGCGAGGATGGCTACACCTTC.

This rearrangement joins TRBV2 to TRBJ2-5, with TRBD2 identical over 9 bases. CDR1 SNHLY and CDR2 FYNNEI come from the germline V gene. The CDR3 runs to 14 residues. With V trimmed by 3 bases and J by 6 bases, 5 bases remained unmatched. CDR3 sequence reads: CASSDPLAGKTQYF. Here the CDR3 DNA reads TGTGCCAGCAGTGACCCCCTAGCGGGGAAGACCCAGTACTTC.

The chain links TRBV19 to TRBJ2-5, with D unresolved. This CDR3 spans 14 amino acids. Trimming took off 3 bases at V and 5 bases at J, with 13 bases between the two ends. The germline V gene has CDR1 LNHDA and CDR2 SQIVND (reference sequence). As DNA, the CDR3 is TGTGCCAGTAGTATTAAGGTGCTCGGGGAGACCCAGTACTTC. Its translation is CASSIKVLGETQYF.

The CDR3 DNA sequence: TGTACCGTGACTAGCGGGCGAGAAGAGACCCAGTACTTC. It is translated as CTVTSGREETQYF. This chain joins TRBV6-5 and TRBJ2-5, with 10 bases aligning to TRBD2. CDR3 length equals 13 residues. Germline lookup yields CDR1 MNHEY and CDR2 SVGAGI.

The chain is built from TRBV6-1 and TRBJ2-1; tentatively, D is TRBD1 (6 bases). Germline-derived CDR1 and CDR2 are MNHNS and SASEGT. CDR3 length: 14 amino acids. V was cut by 3 bases and J by 4 bases, with 10 bases left in between. CDR3 loop: CASSERTAYNEQFF. CDR3 sequence (DNA): TGTGCCAGCAGTGAGAGGACAGCGTACAATGAGCAGTTCTTC.

V is TRBV14 and J is TRBJ2-1; no definite D call. CDR1 and CDR2 (germline): SGHDN, FVKESK. The ends were cut back, 3 bases at V and 1 base at J, with 7 bases in the middle. The CDR3 totals 14 residues. This chain's CDR3 is CASSQGRSYNEQFF. CDR3 coding DNA: TGTGCCAGCAGCCAGGGCCGGTCCTACAATGAGCAGTTCTTC.

This clone was detected only once. V usage is TRBV5-1 and J usage is TRBJ1-1, with TRBD1 as a possible D gene (5 bases). This CDR3 contains 11 residues. V was clipped by 3 bases and J by 7 bases, with 7 bases between them. The germline V gene has CDR1 SGHRS and CDR2 YFSETQ. The CDR3 nucleotides are TGCGCCAGCAGCTCAGGGTTTGAAGCTTTCTTT. Translating it yields CASSSGFEAFF.

The chain is built from TRBV9 and TRBJ2-7; 9 bases map to TRBD2. Germline V gene data show CDR1 as SGDLS and CDR2 as YYNGEE. This CDR3 spans 14 amino acids. V trimming: 0 bases; J trimming: 4 bases; junction bases outside the gene matches: 2. As DNA, the CDR3 is TGTGCCAGCAGCGTAGGCGGGGGGGCATACGAGCAGTACTTC. Residues: CASSVGGGAYEQYF.

The J gene is TRBJ2-7, the V gene TRBV7-8; D not resolved. The CDR3 is 15 amino acids. Germline assignment: CDR1 SGHVS and CDR2 FQNEAQ. V shed 2 bases and J shed 1 base, with 12 bases lying between them. This CDR3 is CASSLSPGLSYEQYF. CDR3 in DNA: TGTGCCAGCAGCTTATCCCCAGGTTTATCCTACGAGCAGTACTTC.

The chain couples TRBV28 to TRBJ1-5, with a weak D call TRBD1 (5 bases). The germline gives CDR1 MDHEN, CDR2 SYDVKM. Trimming pared 5 bases from V and 0 bases from J, leaving 11 bases between. The CDR3 consists of 15 residues. The CDR3 loop is CASSPGQFSNQPQHF. The CDR3 nucleotides are TGTGCCAGCAGTCCCGGACAATTTAGCAATCAGCCCCAGCATTTT.

The V call is TRBV6-4, the J call TRBJ1-2; TRBD1 aligns across 7 bases. V shed 3 bases, J shed 4 bases, and the junction held 11 bases outside the gene matches. Germline CDR1 MRHNA, CDR2 SNTAGT. This CDR3 has 16 residues. CDR3 nucleotides: TGTGCCAGCAGTGAACCGGGACAGCCCCAGTTCTATGGCTACACCTTC. Protein: CASSEPGQPQFYGYTF.